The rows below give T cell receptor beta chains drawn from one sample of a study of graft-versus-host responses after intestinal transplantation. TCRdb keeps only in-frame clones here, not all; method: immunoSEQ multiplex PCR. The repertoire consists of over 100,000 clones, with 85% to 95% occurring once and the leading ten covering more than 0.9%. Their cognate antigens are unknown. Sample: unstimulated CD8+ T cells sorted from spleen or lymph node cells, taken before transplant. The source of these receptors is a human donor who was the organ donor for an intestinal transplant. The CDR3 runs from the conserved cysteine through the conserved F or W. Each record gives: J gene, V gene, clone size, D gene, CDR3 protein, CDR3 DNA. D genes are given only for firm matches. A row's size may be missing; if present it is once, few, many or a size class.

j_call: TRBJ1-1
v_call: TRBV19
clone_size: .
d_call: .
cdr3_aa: CASSIAGTDNTEAFF
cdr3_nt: TGTGCCAGTAGTATAGCCGGGACGGACAACACTGAAGCTTTCTTT

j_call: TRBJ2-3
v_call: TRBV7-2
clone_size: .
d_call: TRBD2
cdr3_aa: CASSLDLLLAGVSPDTQYF
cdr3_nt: TGTGCCAGCAGCTTGGACCTACTACTAGCGGGAGTAAGTCCAGATACGCAGTATTTT

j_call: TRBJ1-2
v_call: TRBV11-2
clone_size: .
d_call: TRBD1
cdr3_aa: CASSSLQGTSGGYTF
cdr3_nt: TGTGCCAGCAGCTCCCTACAGGGGACTTCGGGGGGCTACACCTTC

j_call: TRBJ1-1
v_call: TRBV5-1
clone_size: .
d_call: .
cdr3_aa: CASAYRGYTNMNTEAFF
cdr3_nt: TGCGCCAGCGCCTACCGGGGATACACAAACATGAACACTGAAGCTTTCTTT

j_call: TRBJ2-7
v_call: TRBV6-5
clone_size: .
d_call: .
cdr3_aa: CASSRLPADTYEQYF
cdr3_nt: TGTGCCAGCTCCCGGTTACCGGCAGATACCTACGAGCAGTACTTC

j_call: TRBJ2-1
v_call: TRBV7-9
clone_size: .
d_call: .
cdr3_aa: CASDHTGSSYNEQFF
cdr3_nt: TGTGCCAGCGATCACACTGGGAGCTCCTACAATGAGCAGTTCTTC

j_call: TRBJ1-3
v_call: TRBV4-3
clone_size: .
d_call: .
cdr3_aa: CASSQDRGWGNTIYF
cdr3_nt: TGCGCCAGCAGCCAAGATAGGGGTTGGGGAAACACCATATATTTT

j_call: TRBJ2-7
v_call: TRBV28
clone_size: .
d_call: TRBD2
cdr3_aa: CASSTLAGEADEQYF
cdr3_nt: TGTGCCAGCAGTACCTTAGCGGGAGAGGCTGACGAGCAGTACTTC

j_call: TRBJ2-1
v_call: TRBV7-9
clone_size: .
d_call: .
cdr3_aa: CASSLAGVMEQFF
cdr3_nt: TGTGCCAGCAGCTTAGCCGGGGTTATGGAGCAGTTCTTC

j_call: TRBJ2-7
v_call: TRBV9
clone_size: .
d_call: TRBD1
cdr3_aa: CASSDLGKGTQGAAYEQYF
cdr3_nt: TGTGCCAGCAGCGACCTTGGTAAGGGGACTCAGGGGGCGGCCTACGAGCAGTACTTC

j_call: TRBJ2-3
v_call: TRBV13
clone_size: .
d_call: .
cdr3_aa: CASSLSSGNTDTQYF
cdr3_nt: TGTGCCAGCAGCTTAAGTAGCGGAAACACAGATACGCAGTATTTT

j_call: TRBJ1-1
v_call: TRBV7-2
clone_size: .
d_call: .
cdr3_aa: CASSLDHRVFMNTEAFF
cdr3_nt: TGTGCCAGCAGCTTAGATCACAGGGTATTCATGAACACTGAAGCTTTCTTT

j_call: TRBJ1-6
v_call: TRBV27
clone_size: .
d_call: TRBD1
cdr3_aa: CASRTGVSISPLHF
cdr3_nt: TGTGCCAGCAGGACAGGGGTATCGATTTCACCCCTCCACTTT

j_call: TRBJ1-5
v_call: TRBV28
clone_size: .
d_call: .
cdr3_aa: CASSCPPGPCLNQPQHF
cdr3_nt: TGTGCCAGCAGCTGTCCCCCCGGACCCTGTCTCAATCAGCCCCAGCATTTT

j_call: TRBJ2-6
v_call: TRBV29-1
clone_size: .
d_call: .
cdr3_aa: CSVVALRQNSGANVLTF
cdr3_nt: TGCAGCGTTGTAGCCCTCCGACAGAACTCTGGGGCCAACGTCCTGACTTTC

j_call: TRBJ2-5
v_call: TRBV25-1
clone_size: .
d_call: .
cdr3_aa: CASTAPAEQETQYF
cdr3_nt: TGTGCCAGCACCGCACCGGCGGAACAAGAGACCCAGTACTTC

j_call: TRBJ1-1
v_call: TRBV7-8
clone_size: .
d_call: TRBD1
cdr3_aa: CASTIRTGGITEAFF
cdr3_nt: TGTGCCAGCACCATTCGGACAGGGGGTATCACTGAAGCTTTCTTT

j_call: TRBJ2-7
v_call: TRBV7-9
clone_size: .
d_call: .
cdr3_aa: CASSLSREQYF
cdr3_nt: TGTGCCAGCAGCTTATCGCGCGAGCAGTACTTC

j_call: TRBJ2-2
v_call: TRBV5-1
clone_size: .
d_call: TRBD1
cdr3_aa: CASSGTGVPGELFF
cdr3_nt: TGCGCCAGCAGCGGGACAGGGGTGCCCGGGGAGCTGTTTTTT

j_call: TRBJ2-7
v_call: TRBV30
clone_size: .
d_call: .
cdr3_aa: CAWRLGYEQYF
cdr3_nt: TGTGCCTGGAGGTTGGGCTACGAGCAGTACTTC

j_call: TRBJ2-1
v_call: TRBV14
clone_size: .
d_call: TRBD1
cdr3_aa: CASSQDRTDRFSNEQFF
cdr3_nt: TGTGCCAGCAGCCAAGATCGTACGGACAGGTTTTCCAATGAGCAGTTCTTC

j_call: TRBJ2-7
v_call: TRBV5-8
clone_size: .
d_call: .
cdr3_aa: CASSLGGIRAAYEQYF
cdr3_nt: TGTGCCAGCAGCTTGGGGGGGATACGGGCAGCCTACGAGCAGTACTTC

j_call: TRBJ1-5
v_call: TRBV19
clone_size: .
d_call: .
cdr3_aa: CASSTVGNQPQHF
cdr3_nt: TGTGCCAGTAGCACCGTCGGCAATCAGCCCCAGCATTTT

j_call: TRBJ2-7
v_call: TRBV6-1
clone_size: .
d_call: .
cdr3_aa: CARRDPAYEQYF
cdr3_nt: TGTGCCAGGAGGGACCCTGCCTACGAGCAGTACTTC

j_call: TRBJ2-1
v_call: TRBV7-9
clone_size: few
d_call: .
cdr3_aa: CASSSGTSPNEQFF
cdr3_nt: TGTGCCAGCAGTTCCGGGACAAGCCCTAATGAGCAGTTCTTC

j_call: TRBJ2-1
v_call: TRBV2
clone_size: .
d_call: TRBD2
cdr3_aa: CASSSGLAGGVEQFF
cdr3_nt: TGTGCCAGCAGTTCCGGACTAGCGGGAGGGGTTGAGCAGTTCTTC

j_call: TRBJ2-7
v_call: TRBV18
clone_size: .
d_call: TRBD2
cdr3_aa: CASSLQTSGIGYEQYF
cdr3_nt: TGTGCCAGCTCACTCCAAACTAGCGGGATAGGCTACGAGCAGTACTTC

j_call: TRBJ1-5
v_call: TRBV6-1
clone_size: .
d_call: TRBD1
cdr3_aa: CASSKTGGLVQPQHF
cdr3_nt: TGTGCCAGCAGTAAGACAGGGGGCTTAGTCCAGCCCCAGCATTTT

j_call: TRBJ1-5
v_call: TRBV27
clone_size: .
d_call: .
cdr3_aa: CASSLLGQPQHF
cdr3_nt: TGTGCCAGCAGTTTATTAGGTCAGCCCCAGCATTTT

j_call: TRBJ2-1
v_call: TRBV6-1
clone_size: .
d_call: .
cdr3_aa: CASSDRFYEQFF
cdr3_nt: TGTGCCAGCAGTGATAGATTCTATGAGCAGTTCTTC

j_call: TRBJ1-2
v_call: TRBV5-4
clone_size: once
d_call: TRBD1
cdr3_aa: CASSLEQGADYGYTF
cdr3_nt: TGTGCCAGCAGCTTGGAGCAGGGGGCTGACTATGGCTACACCTTC

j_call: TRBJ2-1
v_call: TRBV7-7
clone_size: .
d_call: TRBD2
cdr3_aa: CASSVTSTHEQFF
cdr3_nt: TGTGCCAGCAGCGTGACTAGCACCCATGAGCAGTTCTTC

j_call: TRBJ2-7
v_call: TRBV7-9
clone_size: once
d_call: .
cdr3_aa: CASSPLLRAEQYF
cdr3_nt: TGTGCCAGCAGCCCGCTCCTACGGGCCGAGCAGTACTTC

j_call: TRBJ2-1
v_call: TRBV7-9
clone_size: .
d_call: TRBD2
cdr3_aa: CASSVAGVSYNEQFF
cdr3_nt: TGTGCCAGCAGCGTAGCGGGAGTAAGTTACAATGAGCAGTTCTTC

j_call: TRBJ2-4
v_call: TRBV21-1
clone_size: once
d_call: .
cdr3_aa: CASSKAGTGVFAKNIQYF
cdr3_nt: TGTGCCAGCAGCAAAGCGGGGACAGGGGTCTTCGCCAAAAACATTCAGTACTTC

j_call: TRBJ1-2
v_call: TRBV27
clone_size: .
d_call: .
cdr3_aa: CASSFGRYNYGYTF
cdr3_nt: TGTGCCAGCAGTTTTGGGCGGTATAACTATGGCTACACCTTC

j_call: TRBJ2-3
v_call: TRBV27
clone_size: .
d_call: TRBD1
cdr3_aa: CASSLAGGSTDTQYF
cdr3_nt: TGTGCCAGCAGTTTAGCAGGGGGAAGCACAGATACGCAGTATTTT

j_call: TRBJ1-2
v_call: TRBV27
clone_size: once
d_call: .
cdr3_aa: CASSLEGNYGYTF
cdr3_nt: TGTGCCAGCAGTTTGGAGGGGAACTATGGCTACACCTTC

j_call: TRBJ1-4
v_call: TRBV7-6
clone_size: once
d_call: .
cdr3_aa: CASSPSKGTNEKLFF
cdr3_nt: TGTGCCAGCAGCCCTTCGAAGGGGACTAATGAAAAACTGTTTTTT

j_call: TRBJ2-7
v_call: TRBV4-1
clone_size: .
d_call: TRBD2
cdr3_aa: CASSQPGLASTYEQYF
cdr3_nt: TGCGCCAGCAGCCAACCAGGACTAGCGTCGACCTACGAGCAGTACTTC

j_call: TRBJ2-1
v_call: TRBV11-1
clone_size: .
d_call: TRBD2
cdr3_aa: CASSLVREFYWNEQFF
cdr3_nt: TGTGCCAGCAGCTTAGTGCGGGAGTTCTACTGGAATGAGCAGTTCTTC

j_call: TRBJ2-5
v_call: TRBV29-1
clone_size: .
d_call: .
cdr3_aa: CSIQRGETQYF
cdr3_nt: TGCAGCATCCAACGGGGAGAGACCCAGTACTTC

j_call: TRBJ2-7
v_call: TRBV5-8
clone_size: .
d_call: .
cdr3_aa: CASSSYRDYEQYF
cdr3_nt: TGTGCCAGCAGTTCATACAGGGACTACGAGCAGTACTTC

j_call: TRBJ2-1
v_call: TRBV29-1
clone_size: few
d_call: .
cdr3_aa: CSVPEKLEQFF
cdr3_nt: TGCAGCGTTCCAGAAAAGTTAGAGCAGTTCTTC

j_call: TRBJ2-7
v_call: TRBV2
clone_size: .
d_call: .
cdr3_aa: CASSDGRTYEQYF
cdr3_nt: TGTGCCAGCAGTGATGGGAGGACCTACGAGCAGTACTTC

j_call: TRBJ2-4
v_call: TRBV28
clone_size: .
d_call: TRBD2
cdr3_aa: CASSLFSMRVAGKNIQYF
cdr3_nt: TGTGCCAGCAGTTTATTCTCTATGAGGGTAGCGGGGAAAAACATTCAGTACTTC

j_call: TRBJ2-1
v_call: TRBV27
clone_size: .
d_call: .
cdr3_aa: CASSYTGGAGPYNEQFF
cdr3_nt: TGTGCCAGCAGTTATACTGGGGGGGCAGGCCCTTACAATGAGCAGTTCTTC

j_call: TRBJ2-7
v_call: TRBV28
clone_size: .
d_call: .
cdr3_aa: CASSTRTAPSYEQYF
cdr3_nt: TGTGCCAGCAGTACCCGGACAGCGCCATCCTACGAGCAGTACTTC

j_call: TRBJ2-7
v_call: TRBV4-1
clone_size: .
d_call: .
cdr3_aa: CASSPGGAAGTTYEQYF
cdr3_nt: TGCGCCAGCAGCCCAGGGGGGGCGGCGGGCACGACCTACGAGCAGTACTTC

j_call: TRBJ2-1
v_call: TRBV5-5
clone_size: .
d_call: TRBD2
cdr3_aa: CASTLVPRTSGTGNEQFF
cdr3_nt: TGTGCCAGCACCTTAGTCCCCAGGACTAGCGGCACGGGAAATGAGCAGTTCTTC

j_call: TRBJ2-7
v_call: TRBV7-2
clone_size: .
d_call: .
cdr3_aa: CASSLDWRGDYEQYF
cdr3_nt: TGTGCCAGCAGCTTAGATTGGCGGGGAGACTACGAGCAGTACTTC

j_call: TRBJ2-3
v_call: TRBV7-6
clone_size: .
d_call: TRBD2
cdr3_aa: CASRALAASTDTQYF
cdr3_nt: TGTGCCAGCAGGGCACTAGCGGCTAGCACAGATACGCAGTATTTT

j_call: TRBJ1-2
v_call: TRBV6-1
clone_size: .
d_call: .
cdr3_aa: CASSENRDHYYGYTF
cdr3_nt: TGTGCCAGCAGTGAGAACAGGGACCACTATTATGGCTACACCTTC

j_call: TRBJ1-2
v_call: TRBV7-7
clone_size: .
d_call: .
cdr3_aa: CASSPEEGSYYGYTF
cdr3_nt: TGTGCTAGCAGCCCCGAGGAAGGGAGTTATTATGGCTACACCTTC

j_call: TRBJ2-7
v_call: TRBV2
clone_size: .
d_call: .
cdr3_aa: CASDPGLRYEEQYF
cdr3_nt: TGTGCCAGCGACCCAGGACTAAGATACGAGGAGCAGTACTTC

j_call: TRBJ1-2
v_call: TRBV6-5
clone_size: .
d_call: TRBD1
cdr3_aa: CASSEGAWYGYTF
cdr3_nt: TGTGCCAGCAGTGAGGGGGCTTGGTATGGCTACACCTTC

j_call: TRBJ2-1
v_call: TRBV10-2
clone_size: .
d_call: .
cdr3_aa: CASSDYNEQFF
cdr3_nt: TGCGCCAGCAGTGACTACAATGAGCAGTTCTTC

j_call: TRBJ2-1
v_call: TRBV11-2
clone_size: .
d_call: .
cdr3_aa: CASSLEVTVYNEQFF
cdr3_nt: TGTGCCAGCAGCTTAGAGGTGACAGTGTATAATGAGCAGTTCTTC

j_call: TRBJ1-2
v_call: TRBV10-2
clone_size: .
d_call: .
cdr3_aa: CASSESGRGGTF
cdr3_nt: TGCGCCAGCAGTGAGTCGGGGAGGGGCGGCACCTTC

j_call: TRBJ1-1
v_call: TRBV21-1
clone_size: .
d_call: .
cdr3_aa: CASNSLGSPGDTEAFF
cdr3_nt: TGTGCCAGCAATTCATTGGGGTCGCCTGGGGACACTGAAGCTTTCTTT